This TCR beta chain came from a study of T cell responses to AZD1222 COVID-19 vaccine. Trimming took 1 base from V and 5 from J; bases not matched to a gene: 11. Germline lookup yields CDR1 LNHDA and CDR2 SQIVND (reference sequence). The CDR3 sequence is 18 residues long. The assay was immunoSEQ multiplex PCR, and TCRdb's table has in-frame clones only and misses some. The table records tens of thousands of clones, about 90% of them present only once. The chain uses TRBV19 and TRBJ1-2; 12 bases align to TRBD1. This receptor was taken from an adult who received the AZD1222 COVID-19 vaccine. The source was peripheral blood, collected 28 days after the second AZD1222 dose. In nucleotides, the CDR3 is TGTGCCAGTAGTATAGCTTTAGGGACAGGGGGCGCTTTTTATGGCTACACCTTC. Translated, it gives CASSIALGTGGAFYGYTF.